This record covers a single TCR beta chain. At one boundary the junction diverges from the germline segment, which might be a read error. Vbeta (60) and Jbeta (13) primers were used in the PCR. Assay used: immunoSEQ multiplex PCR; TCRdb lists only in-frame clones, some missing. The sample shows roughly 110,000 clones, roughly 70% of them seen only once. This record belongs to a study of cytomegalovirus exposure and HLA in healthy donors. Germline V gene data show CDR1 as MNHEY and CDR2 as SVGAGI. The CDR3 length is 15 residues. The sample taken for sequencing was PBMCs. The TCR sequence derives from a male donor in good health and CMV-seropositive. The V call is TRBV6-5, the J call TRBJ2-7, with 9 bases aligning to TRBD1. The CDR3 loop is CAISYGTGSSYEQYF. The CDR3 DNA reads as TGTGCCATCAGTTACGGGACAGGGAGCTCCTACGAGCAGTACTTC.